This TCR beta chain was retrieved from a study of early T cells in non-severe SARS-CoV-2 infection (dated by TCRdb to about 2021). Study-level background: TCR sequencing used bulk RNA from unsorted whole blood, so alpha and beta chains could not be paired. Findings and caveats that apply to the study as a whole: VDJdb matching was skewed toward anti-spike CD8 responses, so virus-specific expansions were likely underestimated and private and CD4 specificities were missed.

This clonotype appeared many times. Its antigen is still unknown. No clone much larger than this one lies a single base away; base qualities are absent. Set within a cohort of healthcare workers in London, UK, this nested case-control study involved weekly PCR testing of nasopharyngeal swabs along with blood sampling. Healthcare workers were recruited between 23 and 31 March 2020, during the week of the UK lockdown, and were followed weekly for up to roughly 15 weeks. The library was generated by 5' RACE. Reads for this sample came from a NextSeq 500. Unique molecular identifiers were attached to individual cDNA molecules in the TCR library protocol so that sequencing error and PCR bias could be corrected. Sequencing covered both TCR alpha and beta chains, and within each sample the abundances of alpha and beta sequences were tightly co-correlated. The source study handled its data this way. V gene, J gene and CDR3 annotation of TCR sequences was performed with Decombinator V4. Expanded TCRs were defined as changing significantly between any two time points under a Poisson model with p below 0.0001. TCR abundances were normalised to the total number of TCRs sequenced per sample and were expressed as counts per million. A search of VDJdb, accessed on 1 November 2021, was run for TCRs annotated to CMV, EBV and SARS-CoV-2, with TCRs annotated for multiple antigens excluded. TCRdb cleaned the public reads at Q25 with fastp, built clones with MiXCR and kept in-frame beta chains. Every entry covers one CDR3 protein and lists the most common genes and DNA from its rows. TCRdb, not the original authors, processed these V and J calls. This sample holds more than 55,000 distinct CDR3 sequences; approximately 9% were observed only once. 15% to 20% of the sample is taken by the ten largest.

Sequences were obtained from whole blood. The sequence derives from an adult who was a healthcare worker with PCR-confirmed SARS-CoV-2 infection or an uninfected control (not recorded which).

The CDR3 protein: CSADRRSTGANVLTF. The sequence in DNA is TGCAGCGCGGACAGGCGAAGCACTGGGGCCAACGTCCTGACTTTC. This chain is built from TRBV29-1 and TRBJ2-6; 7 bases in between match TRBD1. Including cysteine and phenylalanine, the CDR3 has 15 amino acids. Of the read, only the CDR3 DNA is kept; its 45 bases are in frame from base 1. The germline V end is reduced by 7 bases and the J end by 2 bases; junction bases left unmatched: 8. Taken from the germline V gene, the CDR1 and CDR2 loops are SQVTM and ANQGSEA.